This T cell receptor beta chain originates from a study of blood T cell repertoires in COVID-19. Study background: Collection of acute and convalescent COVID-19 samples took place in the United States, Italy and Spain. The analysed material was cDNA or gDNA that came from T cells, B-cell-depleted T cells, or PBMCs.

The sample holds one count of this clone. The CDR3 is 15 amino acids. V shed 4 bases and J 4 bases; nucleotides not matched to a gene: 7. Looked up from germline, CDR1 is SGHRS and CDR2 is YFSETQ. In the original processing: How many nucleated cells were present was estimated from reference gene primer amplification. TCRdb's table, derived via immunoSEQ multiplex PCR, lists solely in-frame clones and lacks some. Clonal size and the V and J genes are those of that table, whereas D and trimming came from the DNA. The table has over 200,000 clones, around 80% seen once. The V gene is TRBV5-1, the J gene TRBJ2-5; 10 bases match TRBD1. The receptor was derived from a man aged 80 or over with acute or convalescent COVID-19. The sequenced material came from peripheral blood. CDR3 nucleotides: TGCGCCAGCAGCGGGGGACAGGGGACGGCAGAGACCCAGTACTTC. It specifies CASSGGQGTAETQYF.